This TCR beta chain was obtained from a study of blood T cell repertoires in COVID-19. As for the study in general: Spain, Italy and the United States supplied samples that represented acute and convalescent COVID-19. T cells, B-cell-depleted T cells, or PBMCs supplied cDNA or gDNA.

In the original analysis: Reference gene primer amplification gave estimated nucleated cell counts. Using immunoSEQ multiplex PCR, the repertoire was profiled, and TCRdb retains in-frame clones only, with some absent. V, J and clone size derive from that table, while D and trimming were established from the DNA sequence. The repertoire holds approximately 91,000 clones, with approximately 80% as singletons. Germline V gene lookup returns CDR1 LNHDA and CDR2 SQIVND (reference sequence). CDR3 length equals 14 residues. Trimming removed 6 bases from V and 6 bases from J; junction bases left unmatched: 11.

The clonotype originates from an elderly woman with acute or convalescent COVID-19. The sequencing sample was made of peripheral blood. The chain has TRBV19 and TRBJ2-7; 7 positions match TRBD1. CDR3 sequence reads: CASSPTDRAREQYF. CDR3 bases: TGTGCCAGTAGCCCTACCGACAGGGCACGCGAGCAGTACTTC.